This T cell receptor beta chain comes out of a study of HIV-infected patients and healthy controls. Findings and limits, study-wide: Size-matched repertoire data failed to replicate the apparent Gini index recovery after therapy in HIV-infected patients. Compared with untreated HIV+ repertoires, healthy controls showed roughly threefold more distinct CDR3s and higher Shannon diversity. HIV+ repertoires were severely depleted of MAIT alpha-chain CDR3s, unlike healthy controls.

No cell fractionation was done, so the repertoire covers all unsorted peripheral blood T cells. The sample holds many counts of this clonotype. Its specificity is unknown. Alpha and beta constant-region primers primed reverse transcription of approximately 460 ng RNA. Separate chain-specific third strand synthesis with multiplexing indices produced the alpha and beta libraries. The library had 12-nucleotide molecular identifiers formed by two random hexamers joined together. TCRdb reprocessed the 5' RACE reads with MiXCR, giving one entry per CDR3 protein. This table holds over 7,500 distinct CDR3 sequences, 6% to 7.5% found once. Sample: blood, taken before antiretroviral therapy. The clonotype originates from an adult with HIV infection.

CDR3 in amino acids: CASSLFGRGDQPQHF. In nucleotides, the CDR3 is TGTGCCAGCAGTTTATTCGGCAGGGGTGACCAGCCCCAGCATTTT. The chain joins TRBV27 to TRBJ1-5, with D perhaps matching TRBD1 (6 bases). Germline CDR1 and CDR2: MNHEY and SMNVEV (reference sequence). V was pared by 1 base and J by 7 bases, with 14 bases between. The CDR3 totals 15 residues.